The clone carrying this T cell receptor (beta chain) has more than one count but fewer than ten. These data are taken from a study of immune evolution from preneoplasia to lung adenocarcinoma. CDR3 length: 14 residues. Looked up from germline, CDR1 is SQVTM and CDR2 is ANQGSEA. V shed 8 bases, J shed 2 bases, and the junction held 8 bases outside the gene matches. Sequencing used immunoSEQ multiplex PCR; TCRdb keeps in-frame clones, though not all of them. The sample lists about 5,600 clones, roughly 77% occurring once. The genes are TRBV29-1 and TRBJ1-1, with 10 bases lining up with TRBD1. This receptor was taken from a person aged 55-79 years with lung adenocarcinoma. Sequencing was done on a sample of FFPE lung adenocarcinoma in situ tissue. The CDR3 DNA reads TGCAGCTTCCGACAGGGGGCATCAAACACTGAAGCTTTCTTT. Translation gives CSFRQGASNTEAFF.